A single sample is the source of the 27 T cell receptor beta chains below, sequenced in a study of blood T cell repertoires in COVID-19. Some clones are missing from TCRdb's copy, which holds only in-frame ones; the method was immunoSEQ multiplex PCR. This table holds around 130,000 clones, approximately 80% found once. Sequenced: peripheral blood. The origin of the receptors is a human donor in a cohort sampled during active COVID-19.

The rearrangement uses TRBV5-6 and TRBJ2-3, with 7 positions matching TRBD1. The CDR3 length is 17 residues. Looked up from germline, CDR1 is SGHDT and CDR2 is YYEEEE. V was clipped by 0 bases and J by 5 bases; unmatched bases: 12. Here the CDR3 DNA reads TGTGCCAGCAGCTTGGACGTCCTGACAGGGAACAGAGATACGCAGTATTTT. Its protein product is CASSLDVLTGNRDTQYF.

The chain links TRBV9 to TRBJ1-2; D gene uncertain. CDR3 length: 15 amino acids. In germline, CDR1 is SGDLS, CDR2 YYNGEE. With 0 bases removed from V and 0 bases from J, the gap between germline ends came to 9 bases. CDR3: CASSVAIGANYGYTF. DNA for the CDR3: TGTGCCAGCAGCGTAGCTATAGGAGCTAACTATGGCTACACCTTC.

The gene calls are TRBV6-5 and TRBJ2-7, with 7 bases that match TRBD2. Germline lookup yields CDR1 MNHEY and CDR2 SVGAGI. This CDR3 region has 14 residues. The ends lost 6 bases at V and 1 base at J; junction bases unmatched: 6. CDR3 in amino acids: CASRVRGGSYEQYF. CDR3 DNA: TGTGCCAGCAGGGTACGGGGAGGGTCCTACGAGCAGTACTTC.

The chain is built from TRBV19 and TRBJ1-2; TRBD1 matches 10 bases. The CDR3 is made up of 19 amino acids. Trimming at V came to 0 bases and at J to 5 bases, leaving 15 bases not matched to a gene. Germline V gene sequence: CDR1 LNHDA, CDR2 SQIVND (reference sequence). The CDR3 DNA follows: TGTGCCAGTAGTATAGACCCACCCTCGACAGGGGGCGATTGGTATGGCTACACCTTC. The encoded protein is CASSIDPPSTGGDWYGYTF.

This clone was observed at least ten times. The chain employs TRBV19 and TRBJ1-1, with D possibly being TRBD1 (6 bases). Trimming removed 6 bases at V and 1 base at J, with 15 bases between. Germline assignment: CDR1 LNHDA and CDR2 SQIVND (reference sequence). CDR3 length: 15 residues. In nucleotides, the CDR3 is TGTGCCAGTAGCCTGGGCCTACAGGGGAACACTGAAGCTTTCTTT. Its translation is CASSLGLQGNTEAFF.

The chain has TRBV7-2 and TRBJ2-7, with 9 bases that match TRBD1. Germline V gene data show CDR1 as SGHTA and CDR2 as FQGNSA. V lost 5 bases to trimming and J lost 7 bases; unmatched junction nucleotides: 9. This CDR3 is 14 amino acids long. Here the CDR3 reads CASSPGTGPREQYF. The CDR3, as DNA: TGTGCCAGCAGCCCCGGGACAGGGCCTCGGGAGCAGTACTTC.

CDR3: CASSPLGPQEGKLFF. DNA for the CDR3: TGTGCCAGCTCACCATTAGGCCCACAGGAGGGAAAACTGTTTTTT. The chain is built from TRBV18 and TRBJ1-4; the D gene is possibly TRBD1 (5 bases). V was pared by 2 bases and J by 10 bases, with 17 bases between. This CDR3 has 15 amino acids. Germline V lookup: CDR1 KGHSH, CDR2 LQKENI.

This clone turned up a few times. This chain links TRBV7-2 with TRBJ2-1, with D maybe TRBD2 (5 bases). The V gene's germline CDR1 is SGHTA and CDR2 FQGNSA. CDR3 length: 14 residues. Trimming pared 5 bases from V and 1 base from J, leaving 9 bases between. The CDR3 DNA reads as TGTGCCAGCAGCAATCGGGGATCCTACAATGAGCAGTTCTTC. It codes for CASSNRGSYNEQFF.

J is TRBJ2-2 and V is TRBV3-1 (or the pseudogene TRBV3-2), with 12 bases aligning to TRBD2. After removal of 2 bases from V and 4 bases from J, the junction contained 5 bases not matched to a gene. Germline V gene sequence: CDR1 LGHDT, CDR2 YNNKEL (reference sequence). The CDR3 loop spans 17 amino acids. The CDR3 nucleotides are TGTGCCAGCAGCCAATCTAGCGGGGGGGCCGTCACCGGGGAGCTGTTTTTT. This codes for CASSQSSGGAVTGELFF.

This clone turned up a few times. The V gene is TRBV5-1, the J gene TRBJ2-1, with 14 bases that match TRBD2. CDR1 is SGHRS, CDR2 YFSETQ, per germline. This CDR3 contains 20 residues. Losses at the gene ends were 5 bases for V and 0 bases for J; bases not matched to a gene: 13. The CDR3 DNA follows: TGCGCCAGCAGTCCAATAGGACTAGCGGGGGGTATGAGCTCCTACAATGAGCAGTTCTTC. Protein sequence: CASSPIGLAGGMSSYNEQFF.

In DNA form, the CDR3 reads TGCGCCAGCAGCGCGGGGACAGCGAACACTGAAGCTTTCTTT. Its protein product is CASSAGTANTEAFF. The chain is built from TRBV5-1 and TRBJ1-1, with 7 bases fitting TRBD1. With V trimmed by 4 bases and J by 1 base, 4 bases remained unmatched. There are 14 residues in the CDR3. CDR1 is SGHRS, CDR2 YFSETQ, per germline.

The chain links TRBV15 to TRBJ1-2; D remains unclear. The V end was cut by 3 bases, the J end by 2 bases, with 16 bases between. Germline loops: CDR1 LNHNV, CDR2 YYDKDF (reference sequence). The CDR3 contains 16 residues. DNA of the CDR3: TGTGCCACCAGCAGCCTCTCTGGTCCCCGGAACTATGGCTACACCTTC. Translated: CATSSLSGPRNYGYTF.

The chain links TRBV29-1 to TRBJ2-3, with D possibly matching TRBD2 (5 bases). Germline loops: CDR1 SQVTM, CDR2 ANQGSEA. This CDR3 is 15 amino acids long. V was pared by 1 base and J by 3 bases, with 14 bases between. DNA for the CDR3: TGCAGCGTTGAAGGGGCGGGCCCCGGGACAGATACGCAGTATTTT. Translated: CSVEGAGPGTDTQYF.

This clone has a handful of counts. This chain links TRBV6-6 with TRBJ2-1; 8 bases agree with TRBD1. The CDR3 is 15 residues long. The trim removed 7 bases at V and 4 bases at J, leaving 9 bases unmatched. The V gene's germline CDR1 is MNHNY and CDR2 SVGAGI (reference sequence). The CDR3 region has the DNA TGTGCCAGCAACACCCAGGGGGCCCGGTACAATGAGCAGTTCTTC. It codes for CASNTQGARYNEQFF.

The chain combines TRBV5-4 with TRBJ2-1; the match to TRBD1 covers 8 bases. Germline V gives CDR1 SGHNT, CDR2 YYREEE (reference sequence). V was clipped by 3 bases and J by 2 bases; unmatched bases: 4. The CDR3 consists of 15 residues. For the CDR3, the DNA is TGTGCCAGCAGCTCCCGGGACAGGACCTACAATGAGCAGTTCTTC. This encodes CASSSRDRTYNEQFF. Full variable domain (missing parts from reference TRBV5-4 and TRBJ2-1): ETGVTQSPTHLIKTRGQQVTLRCSSQSGHNTVSWYQQALGQGPQFIFQYYREEENGRGNFPPRFSGLQFPNYSSELNVNALELDDSALYLCASSSRDRTYNEQFFGPGTRLTVL.

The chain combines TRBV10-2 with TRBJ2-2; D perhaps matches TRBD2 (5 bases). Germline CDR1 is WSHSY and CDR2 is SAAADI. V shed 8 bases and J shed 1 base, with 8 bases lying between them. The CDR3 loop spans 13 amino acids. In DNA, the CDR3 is TGCGCCAGCCTTACTAGGAACACCGGGGAGCTGTTTTTT. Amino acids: CASLTRNTGELFF.

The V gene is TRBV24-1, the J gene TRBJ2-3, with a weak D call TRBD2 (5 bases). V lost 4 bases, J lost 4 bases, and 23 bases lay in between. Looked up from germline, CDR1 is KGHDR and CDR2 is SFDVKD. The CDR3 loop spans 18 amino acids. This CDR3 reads CATSDSPGAGWLADTQYF. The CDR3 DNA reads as TGTGCCACCAGTGACTCCCCCGGCGCGGGTTGGTTGGCAGATACGCAGTATTTT.

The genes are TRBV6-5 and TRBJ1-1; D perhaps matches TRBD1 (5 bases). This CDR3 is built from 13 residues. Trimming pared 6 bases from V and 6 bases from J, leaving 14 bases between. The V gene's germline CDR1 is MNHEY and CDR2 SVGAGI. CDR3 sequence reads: CASRRGSHSEAFF. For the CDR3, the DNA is TGTGCCAGCAGACGGGGGTCCCACTCTGAAGCTTTCTTT.

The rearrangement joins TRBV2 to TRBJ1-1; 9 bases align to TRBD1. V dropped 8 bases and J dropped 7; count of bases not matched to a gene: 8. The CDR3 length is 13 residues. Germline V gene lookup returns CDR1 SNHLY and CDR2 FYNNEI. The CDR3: CASLQGAGGEAFF. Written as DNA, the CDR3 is TGTGCCAGCTTACAGGGGGCAGGCGGTGAAGCTTTCTTT.

The CDR3 nucleotides read TGTGCCAGTAGACCCGGGACAGGGGCAATTTATAGCAATCAGCCCCAGCATTTT. Protein: CASRPGTGAIYSNQPQHF. The chain links TRBV19 to TRBJ1-5; TRBD1 aligns across 10 bases. Germline V CDR1 and CDR2: LNHDA, SQIVND (reference sequence). V was pared by 6 bases and J by 0 bases, with 11 bases of the junction left unmatched. The CDR3 is made up of 18 amino acids.

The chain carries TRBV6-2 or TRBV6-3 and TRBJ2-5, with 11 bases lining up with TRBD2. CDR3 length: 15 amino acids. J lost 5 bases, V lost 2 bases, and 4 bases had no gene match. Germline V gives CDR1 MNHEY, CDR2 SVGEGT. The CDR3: CASSYRLAGGETQYF. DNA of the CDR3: TGTGCCAGCAGTTACCGCCTAGCGGGGGGTGAGACCCAGTACTTC.

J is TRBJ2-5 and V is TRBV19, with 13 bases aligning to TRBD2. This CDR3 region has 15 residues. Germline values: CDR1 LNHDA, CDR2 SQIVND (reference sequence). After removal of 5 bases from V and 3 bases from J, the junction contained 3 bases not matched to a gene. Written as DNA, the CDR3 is TGTGCCAGTAGTCCGGGACTAGCGGGGAAAGAGACCCAGTACTTC. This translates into CASSPGLAGKETQYF.

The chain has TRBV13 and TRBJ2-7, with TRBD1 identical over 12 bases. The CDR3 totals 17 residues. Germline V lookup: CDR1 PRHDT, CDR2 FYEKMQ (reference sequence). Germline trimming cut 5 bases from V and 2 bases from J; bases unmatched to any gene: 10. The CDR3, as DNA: TGTGCCAGCAGCGAAACCGGGACAGGGGGCGCGGCCTACGAGCAGTACTTC. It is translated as CASSETGTGGAAYEQYF.

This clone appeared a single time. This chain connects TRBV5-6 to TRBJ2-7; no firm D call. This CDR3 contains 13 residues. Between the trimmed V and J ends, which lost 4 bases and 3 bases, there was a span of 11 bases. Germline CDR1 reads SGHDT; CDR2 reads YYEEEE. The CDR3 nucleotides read TGTGCCAGCAGCCGGGTGGCGGACTACGAGCAGTACTTC. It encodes CASSRVADYEQYF.

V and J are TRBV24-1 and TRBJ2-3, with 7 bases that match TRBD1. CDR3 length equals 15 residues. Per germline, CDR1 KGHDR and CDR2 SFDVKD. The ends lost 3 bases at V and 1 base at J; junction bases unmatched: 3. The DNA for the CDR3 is TGTGCCACCAGTGATCATACAGGGGGCACAGATACGCAGTATTTT. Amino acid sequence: CATSDHTGGTDTQYF.

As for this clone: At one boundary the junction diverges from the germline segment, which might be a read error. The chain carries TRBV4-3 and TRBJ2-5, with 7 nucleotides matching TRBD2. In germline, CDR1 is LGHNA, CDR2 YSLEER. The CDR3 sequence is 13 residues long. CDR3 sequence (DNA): TGCGCCCGCAGCCGGGGGGTGGGTGAGACCCAGTACTTC. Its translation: CARSRGVGETQYF.

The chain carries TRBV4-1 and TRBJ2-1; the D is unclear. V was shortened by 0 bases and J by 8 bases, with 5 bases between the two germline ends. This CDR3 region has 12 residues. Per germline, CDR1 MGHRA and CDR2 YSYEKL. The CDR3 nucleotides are TGCGCCAGCAGCCAAGATCTGTATGAGCAGTTCTTC. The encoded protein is CASSQDLYEQFF.